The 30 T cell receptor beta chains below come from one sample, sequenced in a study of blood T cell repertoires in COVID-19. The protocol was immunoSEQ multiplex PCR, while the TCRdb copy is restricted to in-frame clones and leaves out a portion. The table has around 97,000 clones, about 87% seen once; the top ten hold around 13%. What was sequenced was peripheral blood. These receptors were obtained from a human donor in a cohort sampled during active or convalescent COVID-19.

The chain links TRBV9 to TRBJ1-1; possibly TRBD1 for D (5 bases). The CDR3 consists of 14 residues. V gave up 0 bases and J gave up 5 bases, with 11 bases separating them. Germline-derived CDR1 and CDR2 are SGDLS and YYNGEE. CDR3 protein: CASSVGGAGTEAFF. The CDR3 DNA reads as TGTGCCAGCAGCGTAGGTGGGGCTGGAACTGAAGCTTTCTTT.

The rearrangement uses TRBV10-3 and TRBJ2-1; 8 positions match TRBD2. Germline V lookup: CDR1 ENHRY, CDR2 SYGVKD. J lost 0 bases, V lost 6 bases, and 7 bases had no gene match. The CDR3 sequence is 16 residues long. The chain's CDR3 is CAISSERGISYNEQFF. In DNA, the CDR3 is TGTGCCATCAGCTCCGAGCGGGGGATCTCCTACAATGAGCAGTTCTTC.

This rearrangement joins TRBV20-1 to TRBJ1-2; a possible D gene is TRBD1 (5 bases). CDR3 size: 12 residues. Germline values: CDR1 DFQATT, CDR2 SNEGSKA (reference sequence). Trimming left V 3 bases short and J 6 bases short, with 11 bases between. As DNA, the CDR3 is TGCAGTGCTAGTCGGGGGACGAATGGCTACACCTTC. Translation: CSASRGTNGYTF.

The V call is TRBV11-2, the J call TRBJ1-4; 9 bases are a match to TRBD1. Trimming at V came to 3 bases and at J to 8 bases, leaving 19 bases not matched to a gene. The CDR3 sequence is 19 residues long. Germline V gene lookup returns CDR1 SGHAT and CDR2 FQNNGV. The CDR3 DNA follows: TGTGCCAGCAGCTTCCCTCGAGGCGGACAGGGGATAAGGGAAGAAAAACTGTTTTTT. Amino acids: CASSFPRGGQGIREEKLFF.

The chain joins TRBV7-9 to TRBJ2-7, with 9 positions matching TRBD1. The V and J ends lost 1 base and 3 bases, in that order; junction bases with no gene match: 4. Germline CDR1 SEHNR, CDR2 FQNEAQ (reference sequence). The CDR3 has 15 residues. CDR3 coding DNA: TGTGCCAGCAGCTTAGGACAGGGGGTAAGCTACGAGCAGTACTTC. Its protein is CASSLGQGVSYEQYF.

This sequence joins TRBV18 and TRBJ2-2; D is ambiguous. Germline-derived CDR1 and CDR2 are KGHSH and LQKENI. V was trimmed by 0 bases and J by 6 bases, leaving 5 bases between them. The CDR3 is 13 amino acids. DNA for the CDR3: TGTGCCAGCTCACCACCGTCGGCCGGGGAGCTGTTTTTT. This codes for CASSPPSAGELFF.

CDR3 loop: CASSLRGQGGTGELFF. The CDR3 coding sequence is TGTGCCAGCAGCTTACGGGGACAGGGAGGGACCGGGGAGCTGTTTTTT. The V and J genes are TRBV7-3 and TRBJ2-2; 9 bases agree with TRBD1. The V segment lost 2 bases and the J segment 5 bases; nucleotides outside the gene matches: 6. Germline V CDR1 and CDR2: SGHTA, FQGTGA. The CDR3 is 16 amino acids.

The CDR3 protein is CASRPLMDIYGYTF. CDR3 bases: TGTGCCAGCAGACCTTTAATGGACATCTATGGCTACACCTTC. The rearrangement uses TRBV13 and TRBJ1-2; maybe TRBD1 (5 bases). Germline CDR1 reads PRHDT; CDR2 reads FYEKMQ (reference sequence). The CDR3 length is 14 residues. The ends were cut back, 6 bases at V and 4 bases at J, with 15 bases in the middle.

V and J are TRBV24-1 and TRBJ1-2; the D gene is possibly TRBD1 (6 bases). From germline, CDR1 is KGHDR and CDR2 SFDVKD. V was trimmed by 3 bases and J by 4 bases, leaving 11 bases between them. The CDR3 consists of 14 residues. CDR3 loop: CATSDPTGTYGYTF. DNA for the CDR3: TGTGCCACCAGTGATCCGACAGGTACCTATGGCTACACCTTC.

CDR3 bases: TGTGCCAGCAGCTTAGGACTCCCCGGGGCCTACGAGCAGTACTTC. Translating gives CASSLGLPGAYEQYF. The J gene is TRBJ2-7, the V gene TRBV9, with D perhaps TRBD2 (5 bases). Germline lookup yields CDR1 SGDLS and CDR2 YYNGEE. The V gene lost 4 bases and the J gene lost 2 bases, with 16 bases spanning the gap. This CDR3 spans 15 amino acids.

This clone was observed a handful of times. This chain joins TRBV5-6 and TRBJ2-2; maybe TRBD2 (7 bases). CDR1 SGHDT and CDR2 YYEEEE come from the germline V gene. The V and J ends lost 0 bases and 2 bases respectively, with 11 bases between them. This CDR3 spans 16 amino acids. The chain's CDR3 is CASSLAGGLNTGELFF. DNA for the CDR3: TGTGCCAGCAGCTTGGCGGGGGGCCTCAACACCGGGGAGCTGTTTTTT.

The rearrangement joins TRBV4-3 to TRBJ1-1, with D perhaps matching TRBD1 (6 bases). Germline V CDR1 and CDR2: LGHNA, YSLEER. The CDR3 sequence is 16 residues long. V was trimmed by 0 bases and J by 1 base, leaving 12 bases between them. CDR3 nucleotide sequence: TGCGCCAGCAGCCAAGATAGGGGGTGGGGGAACACTGAAGCTTTCTTT. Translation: CASSQDRGWGNTEAFF.

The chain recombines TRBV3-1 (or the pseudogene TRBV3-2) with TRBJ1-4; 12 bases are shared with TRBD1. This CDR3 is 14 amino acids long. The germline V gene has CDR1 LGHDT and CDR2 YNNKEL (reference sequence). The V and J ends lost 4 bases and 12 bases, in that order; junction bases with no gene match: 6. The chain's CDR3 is CASSPRDRGQELFF. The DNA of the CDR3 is TGTGCCAGCAGCCCCCGGGACAGGGGGCAGGAACTGTTTTTT.

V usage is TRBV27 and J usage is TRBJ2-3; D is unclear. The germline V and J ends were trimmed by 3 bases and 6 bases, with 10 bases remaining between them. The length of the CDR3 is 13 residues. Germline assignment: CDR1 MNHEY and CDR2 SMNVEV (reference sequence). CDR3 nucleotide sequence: TGTGCCAGCAGTTTTTTAGCATCGGATACGCAGTATTTT. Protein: CASSFLASDTQYF.

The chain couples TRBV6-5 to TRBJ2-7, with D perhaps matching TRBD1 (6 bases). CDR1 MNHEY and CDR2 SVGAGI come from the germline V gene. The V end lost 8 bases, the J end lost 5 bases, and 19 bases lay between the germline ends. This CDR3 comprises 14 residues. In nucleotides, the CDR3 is TGTGCCAGCTCCCAGGACAGTTTAATCCACGAGCAGTACTTC. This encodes CASSQDSLIHEQYF.

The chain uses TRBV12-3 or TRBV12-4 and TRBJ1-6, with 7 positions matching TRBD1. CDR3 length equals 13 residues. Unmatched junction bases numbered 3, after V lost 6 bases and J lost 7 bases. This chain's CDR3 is CASSDRANSPLHF. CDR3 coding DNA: TGTGCCAGCAGCGACAGGGCGAATTCACCCCTCCACTTT.

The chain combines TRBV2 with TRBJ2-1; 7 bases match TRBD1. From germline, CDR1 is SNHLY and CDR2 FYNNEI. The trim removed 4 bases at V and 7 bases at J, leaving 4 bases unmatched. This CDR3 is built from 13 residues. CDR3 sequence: CASSVTGMNEQFF. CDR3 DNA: TGTGCCAGCAGTGTGACAGGGATGAATGAGCAGTTCTTC.

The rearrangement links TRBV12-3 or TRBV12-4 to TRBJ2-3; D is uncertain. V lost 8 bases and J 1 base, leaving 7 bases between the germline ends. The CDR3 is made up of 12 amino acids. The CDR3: CASGPRTDTQYF. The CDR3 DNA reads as TGTGCCAGCGGGCCTCGCACAGATACGCAGTATTTT.

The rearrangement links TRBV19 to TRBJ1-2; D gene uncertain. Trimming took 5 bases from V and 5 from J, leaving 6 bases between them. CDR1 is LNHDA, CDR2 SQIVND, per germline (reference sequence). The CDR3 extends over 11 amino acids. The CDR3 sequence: CASSDGYGYTF. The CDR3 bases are TGTGCCAGTAGTGACGGGTATGGCTACACCTTC.

The CDR3 nucleotides read TGTGCCAGCAGCCGGGGACTAGGGATAATTGAGCAGTTCTTC. As protein: CASSRGLGIIEQFF. J is TRBJ2-1 and V is TRBV6-6; 8 nucleotides match TRBD2. The J segment lost 9 bases and the V segment lost 6 bases, leaving 10 bases of the junction unmatched. This CDR3 has 14 amino acids. CDR1 MNHNY and CDR2 SVGAGI come from the germline V gene (reference sequence).

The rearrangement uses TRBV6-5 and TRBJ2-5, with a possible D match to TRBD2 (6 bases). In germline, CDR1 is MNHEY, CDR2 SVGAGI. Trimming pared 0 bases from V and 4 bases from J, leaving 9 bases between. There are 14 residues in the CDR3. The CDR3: CASSYSNGGETQYF. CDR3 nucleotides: TGTGCCAGCAGTTACTCGAACGGGGGAGAGACCCAGTACTTC.

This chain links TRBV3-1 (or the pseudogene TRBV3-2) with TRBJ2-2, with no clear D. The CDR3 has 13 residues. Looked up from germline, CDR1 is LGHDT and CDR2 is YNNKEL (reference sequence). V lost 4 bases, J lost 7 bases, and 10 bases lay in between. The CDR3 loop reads CASSLPPSGELFF. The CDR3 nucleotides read TGTGCCAGCAGCCTCCCGCCCAGCGGGGAGCTGTTTTTT.

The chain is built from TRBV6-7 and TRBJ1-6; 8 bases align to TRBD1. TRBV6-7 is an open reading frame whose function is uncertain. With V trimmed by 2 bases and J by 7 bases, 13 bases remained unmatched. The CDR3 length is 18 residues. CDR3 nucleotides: TGTGCCAGCAGTTACGTTCTTACCCCAGGGGGCCTGAATTCACCCCTCCACTTT. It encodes CASSYVLTPGGLNSPLHF.

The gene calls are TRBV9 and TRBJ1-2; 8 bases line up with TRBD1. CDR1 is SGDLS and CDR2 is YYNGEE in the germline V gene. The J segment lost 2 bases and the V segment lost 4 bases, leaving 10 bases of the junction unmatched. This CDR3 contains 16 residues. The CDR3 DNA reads TGTGCCAGCAGCCTACGTGGTTCAGGGGGCAACTATGGCTACACCTTC. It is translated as CASSLRGSGGNYGYTF.

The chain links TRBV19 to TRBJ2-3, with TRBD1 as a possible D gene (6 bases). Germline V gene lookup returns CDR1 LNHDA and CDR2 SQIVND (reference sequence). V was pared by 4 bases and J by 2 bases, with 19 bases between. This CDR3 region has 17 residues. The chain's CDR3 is CASSTHRELRFTDTQYF. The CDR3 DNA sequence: TGTGCCAGTAGTACCCACAGGGAATTGAGGTTCACAGATACGCAGTATTTT. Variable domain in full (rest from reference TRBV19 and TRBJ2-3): DGGITQSPKYLFRKEGQNVTLSCEQNLNHDAMYWYRQDPGQGLRLIYYSQIVNDFQKGDIAEGYSVSREKKESFPLTVTSAQKNPTAFYLCASSTHRELRFTDTQYFGPGTRLTVL.

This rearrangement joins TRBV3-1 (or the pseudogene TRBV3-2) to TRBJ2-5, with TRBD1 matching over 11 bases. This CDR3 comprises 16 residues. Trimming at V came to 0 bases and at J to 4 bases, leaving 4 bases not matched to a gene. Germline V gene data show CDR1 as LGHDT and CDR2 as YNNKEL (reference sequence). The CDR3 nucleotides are TGTGCCAGCAGCCAAGATTGGGGGACAGGGGGAGAGACCCAGTACTTC. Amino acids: CASSQDWGTGGETQYF.

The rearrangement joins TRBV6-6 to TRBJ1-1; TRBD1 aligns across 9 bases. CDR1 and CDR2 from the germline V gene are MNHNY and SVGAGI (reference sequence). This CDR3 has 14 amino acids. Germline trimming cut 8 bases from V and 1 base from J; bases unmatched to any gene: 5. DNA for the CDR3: TGTGCCAGCTGGCCGGGACAGGGGAACACTGAAGCTTTCTTT. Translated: CASWPGQGNTEAFF.

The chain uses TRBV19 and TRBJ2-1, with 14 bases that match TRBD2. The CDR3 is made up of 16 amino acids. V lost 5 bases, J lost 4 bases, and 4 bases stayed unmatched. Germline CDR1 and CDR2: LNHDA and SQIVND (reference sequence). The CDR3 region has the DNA TGTGCCAGTAGTGACCGGACTAGCGGGGGGTACAATGAGCAGTTCTTC. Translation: CASSDRTSGGYNEQFF.

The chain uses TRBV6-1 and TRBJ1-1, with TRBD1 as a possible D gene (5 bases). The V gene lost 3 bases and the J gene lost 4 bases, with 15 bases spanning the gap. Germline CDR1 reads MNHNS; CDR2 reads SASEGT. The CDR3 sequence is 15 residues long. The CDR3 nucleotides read TGTGCCAGCAGTGATCGTCCGTCCGGGGGCACTGAAGCTTTCTTT. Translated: CASSDRPSGGTEAFF.

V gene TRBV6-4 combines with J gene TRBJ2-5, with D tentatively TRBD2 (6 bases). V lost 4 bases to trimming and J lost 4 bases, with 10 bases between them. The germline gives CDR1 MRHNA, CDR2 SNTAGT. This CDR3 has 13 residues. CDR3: CASSVSGGETQYF. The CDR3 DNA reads TGTGCCAGCAGTGTATCCGGGGGAGAGACCCAGTACTTC.